Reported below is one TCR beta chain. Its antigen specificity is not known. Per-nucleotide qualities are absent, and no much larger clonotype sits a single base away. Libraries were built with PCR. DNA from cultured CD4+ T cells underwent TCR sequencing with the Oncomine TCR Beta short-read assay at the Johns Hopkins FTIC core. The QIAamp micro DNA kit was used to extract genomic DNA from the cultured CD4+ T cells. The Oncomine TCR Beta libraries from cultured CD4+ T cells were pooled using unique dual indexes and then sequenced on an Illumina iSeq 100. The original pipeline was this. Non-productive sequences were removed, and CDR3s that did not start with C, did not end with F or W, or were shorter than 7 amino acids were discarded. The MANAFEST web application was used to identify antigen-specific clonotypes by comparing peptide-stimulated wells against reference wells and other culture wells. For a clone to be called positive, the clone needed an FDR below 0.05, an odds ratio above 5, and a productive frequency above 0.1% in at least two of three replicate wells. Clonotypes that were significantly expanded in both SARS-CoV-2 spike wells and at least one common cold coronavirus spike condition were defined as cross-reactive. Using R version 3.6.1, CDR3 homology was evaluated through Levenshtein distances (stringdist) along with unrooted phylogenetic trees (ape). TCRdb applied fastp at Q25 and MiXCR to the public reads, then kept only in-frame beta chains. Records with the same CDR3 protein are collapsed into one entry carrying the most frequent genes and DNA. For this entry, the V and J calls and clone size follow TCRdb and not the study's own pipeline. Present in this sample are about 15,000 distinct CDR3 sequences, about 56% of which were seen just once. The ten top clones hold 20% of the sample.

The sample is drawn from a study of vaccination and CD4 T cells after COVID-19 (dated by TCRdb to 2021 to 2024). Concerning the study at large: Every convalescent patient had a positive nasal swab PCR test for SARS-CoV-2, with mild disease in about 9 patients and severe disease in one. The convalescent cohort included six males and four females, with two Hispanic individuals, seven Caucasians, two Asians and one multiracial person. Two doses of either the Pfizer-BioNTech BNT162b2 vaccine (n=8) or the Moderna mRNA-1273 vaccine (n=2) were administered to participants. Post-COVID blood samples from convalescent patients were collected a median of about 100 days after diagnosis, with a range of roughly 35 to 180 days. Post-vaccine blood samples were obtained a median of approximately 74 days after the second vaccine dose, with a range of roughly 14 to 241 days. For stimulating the cultures, overlapping spike peptide pools were used, derived from SARS-CoV-2 as well as from the common cold coronaviruses HCoV-NL63, HCoV-OC43 and HCoV-229E. Control cultures received a CEFX viral epitope pool as the positive control, an HIV-1 Nef peptide pool as the negative control, or no peptide. In some eleven COVID-19 convalescent patients and a handful of infection-naive healthy vaccine recipients, researchers compared the spike-specific CD4+ TCR repertoire from before mRNA vaccination with the repertoire from after. Study-wide findings and limitations: The number of convalescent patients in the study was relatively small, and the study did not examine early timepoints following natural infection. An increase in the median number of SARS-CoV-2-reactive clonotypes from approximately 21 after infection to approximately 41 after vaccination was observed, but the change was not found to be significant. In convalescent patients, a median around 90% of post-vaccine SARS-CoV-2-reactive clones were detected only after vaccination, suggesting vaccine-specific priming. In convalescent patients, nearly all vaccine-specific clones (304 of 307) were found to be mono-reactive for SARS-CoV-2 spike rather than cross-reactive with common cold coronaviruses.

From cysteine to phenylalanine, the CDR3 is 16 amino acids long. Only the CDR3 region is kept as DNA, spanning 48 bases read in frame from base 1. CDR1 and CDR2 are drawn from the germline V gene: SGDLS, YYNGEE. V sheds 0 bases and J sheds 5 bases, leaving 14 bases between their ends. The label giving this sample's treatment or condition can be read as: roughly nine-day PBMC culture with coronavirus spike peptide pools or control peptides (ViraFEST assay). The ViraFEST assay was used in the study, in which antigen-specific T cells were expanded with peptide pools and expanded clonotypes were subsequently identified by TCR sequencing. Positive SARS-CoV-2 PCR tests in the convalescent patients dated from March to December 2020, before Alpha, Beta and Delta variants emerged in the United States. PBMCs were cultured at two million per well in IMDM supplemented with approximately 5% human AB serum and 10 IU/ml IL-2, with approximately 10 ug/ml peptide pools added. On days 3 and 7, half of the culture medium was replaced with fresh IL-2-containing medium. After 10 days of culture, CD4+ T cells were isolated by negative selection with the EasySep CD4+ T cell isolation kit. PBMCs were separated from whole blood using Ficoll-Paque Plus gradient centrifugation and then either used fresh or cryopreserved at -140C. Triplicate wells were generally used for each culture condition.

The chain was built from TRBV9 and TRBJ2-2, and possibly TRBD2, on 6 matching bases. The TCR comes from a human donor who had recovered from COVID-19. The material sequenced was CD4+ T cells from blood, cultured in vitro, taken before SARS-CoV-2 vaccination. The DNA sequence is as follows: TGTGCCAGCAGCGTAGGACGGGAGACAAGGACCGGGGAGCTGTTTTTT. This translates into CASSVGRETRTGELFF.